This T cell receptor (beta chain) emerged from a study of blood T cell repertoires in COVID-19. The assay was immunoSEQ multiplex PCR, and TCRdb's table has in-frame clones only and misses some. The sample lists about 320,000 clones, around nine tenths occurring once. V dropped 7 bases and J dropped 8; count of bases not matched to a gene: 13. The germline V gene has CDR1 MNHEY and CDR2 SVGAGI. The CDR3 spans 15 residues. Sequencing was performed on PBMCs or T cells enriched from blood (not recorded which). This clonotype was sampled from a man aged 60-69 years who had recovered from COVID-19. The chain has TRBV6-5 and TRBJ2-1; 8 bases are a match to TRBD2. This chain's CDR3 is CASKPRREVRDEQFF. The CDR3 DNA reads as TGTGCCAGCAAGCCTCGGCGGGAGGTCCGGGATGAGCAGTTCTTC.